The source of this T cell receptor beta chain is a study of a mutant IDH1 vaccine in newly diagnosed glioma. Study-wide background: Vaccinations were initiated 4-6 weeks following radiotherapy alone, or were given together with temozolomide cycles. Males made up 62.5% and females roughly 38% of treated patients, whose mean age was approximately 43 years.

Time point of the sample: week 47, end of study. In every dose of vaccine, 300 ug of mutant IDH1 20-mer peptide was given alongside topical imiquimod. Here immunoSEQ multiplex PCR was the method, and the copy in TCRdb shows in-frame clones only, minus some. The sample records tens of thousands of clones, about 65% being singletons. With respect to this clone: Its antigen remains unidentified.

The CDR3 is 15 residues long. V lost 0 bases, J lost 4 bases, and 2 bases stayed unmatched. Per the germline V gene, CDR1 is SGHRS and CDR2 is YFSETQ. The receptor was derived from a middle-aged man with glioma. Some clones in this sample may be carry-over from other donors' samples. This material consisted of peripheral blood mononuclear cells (PBMCs), taken from a glioma patient whose treatment included an IDH1 peptide vaccine. V and J are TRBV5-1 and TRBJ1-5; 9 positions match TRBD1. Written as DNA, the CDR3 is TGCGCCAGCAGCTTGGAGGGGACAGGGAATCAGCCCCAGCATTTT. Its protein product is CASSLEGTGNQPQHF.